The next 3 T cell receptor beta chains were all read from a single sample in a study of T cells in Graves' hyperthyroidism and ophthalmopathy. RNA transcripts provided the source from which TCR beta CDR3 regions were amplified. First-round RT-PCR of the TCR CDR3 relied on the HTBI primer set. TCRdb re-called the multiplex PCR reads with MiXCR, one entry per CDR3 protein. The sample includes a few hundred thousand distinct CDR3 sequences, approximately 25% of them seen just once. The material sequenced was blood. Source of these receptors: a man aged 45-60 years with Graves' hyperthyroidism.

V gene TRBV15 combines with J gene TRBJ2-7; TRBD2 is a possible D gene (6 bases). The germline V and J ends were trimmed by 5 bases and 3 bases, with 14 bases remaining between them. The CDR3 length is 14 residues. The V gene's germline CDR1 is LNHNV and CDR2 YYDKDF (reference sequence). Here the CDR3 DNA reads TGTGCCACCAGCCGCTGGGACTCTGGCTACGAGCAGTACTTC. Encoded protein: CATSRWDSGYEQYF.

CDR3 sequence: CASSYAGTGGGQPQHF. DNA for the CDR3: TGTGCCAGCAGTTACGCCGGGACAGGGGGCGGTCAGCCCCAGCATTTT. The J gene is TRBJ1-5, the V gene TRBV12-3 or TRBV12-4; 12 positions agree with TRBD1. The CDR3 length is 16 residues. V was pared by 4 bases and J by 6 bases, with 7 bases of the junction left unmatched.

The chain uses TRBV7-2 and TRBJ1-6, with 11 bases that match TRBD1. CDR3 length: 16 residues. Germline CDR1 is SGHTA and CDR2 is FQGNSA. V was clipped by 4 bases and J by 7 bases; unmatched bases: 6. This CDR3 reads CASSSQDRGLNSPLHF. CDR3 bases: TGTGCCAGCAGCTCCCAGGACAGGGGGCTAAATTCACCCCTCCACTTT.